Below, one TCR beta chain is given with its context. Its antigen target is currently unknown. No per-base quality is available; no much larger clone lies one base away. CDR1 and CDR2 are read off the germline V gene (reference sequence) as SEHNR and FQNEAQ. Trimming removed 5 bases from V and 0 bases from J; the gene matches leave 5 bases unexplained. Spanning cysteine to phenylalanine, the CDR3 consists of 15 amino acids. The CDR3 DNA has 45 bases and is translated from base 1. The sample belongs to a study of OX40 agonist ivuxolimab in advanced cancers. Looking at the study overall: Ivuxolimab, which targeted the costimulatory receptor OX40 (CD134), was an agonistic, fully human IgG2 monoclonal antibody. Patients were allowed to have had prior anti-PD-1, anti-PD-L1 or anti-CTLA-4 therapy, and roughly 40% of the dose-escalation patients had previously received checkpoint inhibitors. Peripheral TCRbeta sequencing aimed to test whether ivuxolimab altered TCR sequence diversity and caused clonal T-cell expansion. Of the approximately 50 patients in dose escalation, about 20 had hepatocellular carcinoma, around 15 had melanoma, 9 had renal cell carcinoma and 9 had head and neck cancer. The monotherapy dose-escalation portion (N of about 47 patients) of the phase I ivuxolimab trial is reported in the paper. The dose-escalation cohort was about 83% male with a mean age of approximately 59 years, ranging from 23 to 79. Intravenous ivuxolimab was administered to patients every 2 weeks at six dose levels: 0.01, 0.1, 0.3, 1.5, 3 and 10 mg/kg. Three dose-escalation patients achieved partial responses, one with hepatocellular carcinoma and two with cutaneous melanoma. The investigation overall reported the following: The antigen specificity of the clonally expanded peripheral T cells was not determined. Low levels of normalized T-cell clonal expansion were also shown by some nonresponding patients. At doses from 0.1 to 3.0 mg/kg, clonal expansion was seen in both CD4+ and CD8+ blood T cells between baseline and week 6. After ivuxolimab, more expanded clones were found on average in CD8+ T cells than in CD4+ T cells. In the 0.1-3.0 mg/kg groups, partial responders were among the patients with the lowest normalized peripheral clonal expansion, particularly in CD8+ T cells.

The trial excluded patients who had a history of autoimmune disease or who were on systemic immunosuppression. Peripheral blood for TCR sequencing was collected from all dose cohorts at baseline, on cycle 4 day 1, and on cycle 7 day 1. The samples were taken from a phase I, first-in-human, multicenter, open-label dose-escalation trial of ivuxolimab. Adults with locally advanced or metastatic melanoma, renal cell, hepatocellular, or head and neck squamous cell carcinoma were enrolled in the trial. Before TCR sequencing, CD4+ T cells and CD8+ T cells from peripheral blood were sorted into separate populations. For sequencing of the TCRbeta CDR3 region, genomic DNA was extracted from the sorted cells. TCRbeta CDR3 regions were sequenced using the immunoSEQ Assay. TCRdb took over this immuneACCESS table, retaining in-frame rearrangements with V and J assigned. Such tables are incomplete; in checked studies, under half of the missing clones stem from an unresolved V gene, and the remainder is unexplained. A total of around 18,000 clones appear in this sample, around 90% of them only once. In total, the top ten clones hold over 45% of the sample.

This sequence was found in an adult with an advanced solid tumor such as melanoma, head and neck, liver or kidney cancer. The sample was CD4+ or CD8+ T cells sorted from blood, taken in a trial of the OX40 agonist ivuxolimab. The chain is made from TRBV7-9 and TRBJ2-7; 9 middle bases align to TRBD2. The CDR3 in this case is CASSPSGRSSYEQYF. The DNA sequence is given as TGTGCCAGCAGCCCGAGCGGGAGGTCCTCCTACGAGCAGTACTTC. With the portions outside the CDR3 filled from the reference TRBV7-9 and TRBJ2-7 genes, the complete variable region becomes DTGVSQNPRHKITKRGQNVTFRCDPISEHNRLYWYRQTLGQGPEFLTYFQNEAQLEKSRLLSDRFSAERPKGSFSTLEIQRTEQGDSAMYLCASSPSGRSSYEQYFGPGTRLTVT.